This paragraph covers one T cell receptor beta chain sequence. The method was immunoSEQ multiplex PCR; TCRdb's version includes in-frame clones alone and lacks a portion of them. The data contain tens of thousands of clones, 88% of them singletons. The source of the sample is a study of OX40 agonist ivuxolimab in advanced cancers. The V gene's germline CDR1 is LNHDA and CDR2 SQIVND (reference sequence). The CDR3 contains 14 residues. V lost 5 bases and J 11 bases, leaving 19 bases between the germline ends. The rearrangement links TRBV19 to TRBJ1-5; no firm D call. This TCR derives from an adult with an advanced solid tumor such as melanoma, head and neck, liver or kidney cancer. The sequencing here drew on CD4+ or CD8+ T cells sorted from blood, taken in a trial of the OX40 agonist ivuxolimab. As DNA, the CDR3 is TGTGCCAGTAGTCCCCTGGGAGGGAGACAAGCCCAGCATTTT. Translation: CASSPLGGRQAQHF.